This TCR beta chain was captured by sequencing in a study of T-cell memory formation after mild COVID-19. Study information: Clusters were largely donor specific.

TCRdb passed the 5' RACE reads through MiXCR, listing each CDR3 protein once. The data hold over 350,000 distinct CDR3 sequences, with less than 25% observed a single time. This clonotype was counted only a few times. The antigen is undetermined. The CDR3 spans 15 residues. With 2 bases removed from V and 3 bases from J, the gap between germline ends came to 12 bases. Germline CDR1 and CDR2: MGHRA and YSYEKL. Study results and limitations: Contracting CD8+ clones were enriched in EMRA, CD4+ mainly in CM and EM.

This TCR derives from an adult woman who had mild COVID-19 (a few samples of this study predate the infection). Cell type and time point are not known. The source material was PBMCs or a T cell subset sorted from them (not recorded which). The rearrangement joins TRBV4-1 to TRBJ2-3, with unresolved D. The CDR3 sequence: CASSQTGTGTDTQYF. In DNA, the CDR3 is TGCGCCAGCAGCCAAACCGGAACCGGGACAGATACGCAGTATTTT.